One and the same sample provided the 21 T cell receptor beta chains below, sequenced in a study of shared clonotypes between healthy human individuals. Only in-frame clones appear in the TCRdb table, and some are missing; sequencing was by immunoSEQ multiplex PCR. The repertoire holds 490,000 or so clones, with around 79% as singletons. Input material: PBMCs. These receptors were obtained from a woman aged 40 to 55 in good health. Some clones in this sample may be carry-over from other donors' samples.

V usage is TRBV28 and J usage is TRBJ1-4; 7 bases are shared with TRBD1. V trimming: 6 bases; J trimming: 7 bases; junction bases outside the gene matches: 17. The CDR3 loop spans 17 amino acids. Germline CDR1 MDHEN, CDR2 SYDVKM. The CDR3 spells CASRPFYSTGFSEKLFF. CDR3 sequence (DNA): TGTGCCAGCAGACCTTTTTATTCGACAGGGTTTTCTGAAAAACTGTTTTTT.

V gene TRBV5-1 combines with J gene TRBJ1-2; TRBD1 agrees at 8 bases. This CDR3 contains 16 residues. Looked up from germline, CDR1 is SGHRS and CDR2 is YFSETQ. The V gene end was trimmed by 0 bases and the J gene end by 4 bases; junction bases not matched to a gene: 8. The CDR3 region has the DNA TGCGCCAGCAGCTTGGGGCCGACAGGGGCCAGCTATGGCTACACCTTC. Encoded protein: CASSLGPTGASYGYTF.

The chain employs TRBV18 and TRBJ1-1; 7 positions agree with TRBD1. V shed 4 bases and J 3 bases; nucleotides not matched to a gene: 11. The germline gives CDR1 KGHSH, CDR2 LQKENI. This CDR3 is built from 16 residues. CDR3 DNA: TGTGCCAGCTCACTTCAGGGGGGAGGGAGCGACACTGAAGCTTTCTTT. Its translation is CASSLQGGGSDTEAFF.

This clone has just one count. The CDR3 is CASSPNLMATYEQYF. The CDR3 DNA reads as TGTGCCAGCAGCCCCAACCTGATGGCGACCTACGAGCAGTACTTC. V gene TRBV6-5 combines with J gene TRBJ2-7; D not resolved. Trimming took off 6 bases at V and 2 bases at J, with 17 bases between the two ends. The CDR3 totals 15 residues. Germline V gives CDR1 MNHEY, CDR2 SVGAGI.

The chain joins TRBV10-2 to TRBJ1-1; D is undetermined. Trimming pared 2 bases from V and 9 bases from J, leaving 10 bases between. Germline V gene data show CDR1 as WSHSY and CDR2 as SAAADI. This CDR3 comprises 12 residues. CDR3 loop: CASSEVAVKAFF. In nucleotides, the CDR3 is TGCGCCAGCAGTGAGGTGGCAGTTAAAGCTTTCTTT.

The chain couples TRBV5-4 to TRBJ2-7, with 10 bases aligning to TRBD1. The germline V gene encodes CDR1 SGHNT and CDR2 YYREEE (reference sequence). With 9 bases clipped from V and 5 bases from J, the junction kept 8 bases outside the gene matches. The length of the CDR3 is 13 residues. The CDR3 loop reads CAIRTGGNNEQYF. As DNA, the CDR3 is TGTGCCATCAGGACAGGGGGGAACAACGAGCAGTACTTC.

As regards this clone: Since a far larger clone is one base different, this is likely a read error. This chain connects TRBV29-1 to TRBJ1-2; D possibly corresponds to TRBD1 (5 bases). Germline CDR1 is SQVTM and CDR2 is ANQGSEA. With 5 bases removed from V and 2 bases from J, the gap between germline ends came to 9 bases. The CDR3 has 12 residues. The CDR3 loop is CSVWTSNYGYTF. The CDR3, as DNA: TGCAGCGTTTGGACATCAAACTATGGCTACACCTTC. The variable domain in full, with the rest retrieved from reference TRBV29-1 and TRBJ1-2, is SAVISQKPSRDICQRGTSLTIQCQVDSQVTMMFWYRQQPGQSLTLIATANQGSEATYESGFVIDKFPISRPNLTFSTLTVSNMSPEDSSIYLCSVWTSNYGYTFGSGTRLTVV.

This clone was counted a few times. V is TRBV15 and J is TRBJ1-4; D not certain. This CDR3 spans 15 amino acids. Trimming removed 0 bases from V and 4 bases from J, with 9 bases in between. Germline CDR1 reads LNHNV; CDR2 reads YYDKDF (reference sequence). The CDR3 loop reads CATSRDRQNNEKLFF. CDR3 bases: TGTGCCACCAGCAGAGATCGACAAAATAATGAAAAACTGTTTTTT.

The chain joins TRBV27 to TRBJ2-7; TRBD2 matches 9 bases. The CDR3 runs to 15 residues. Germline loops: CDR1 MNHEY, CDR2 SMNVEV (reference sequence). V lost 4 bases and J lost 3; bases outside the gene matches: 7. CDR3 residues: CASSYSPSGNYEQYF. The CDR3 bases are TGTGCCAGCAGTTATTCGCCTAGCGGGAACTACGAGCAGTACTTC.

V usage is TRBV4-2 and J usage is TRBJ2-7, with D possibly being TRBD1 (5 bases). V dropped 4 bases and J dropped 1 base, with 14 bases sitting between them. Germline V gives CDR1 LGHNA, CDR2 YNFKEQ. This CDR3 has 15 residues. The CDR3 is CASSLRVEGSYEQYF. CDR3 in DNA: TGTGCCAGCAGCCTCAGGGTAGAAGGTTCCTACGAGCAGTACTTC.

As to this clone: A read error likely explains this, since a far larger clone differs by one base. The same CDR3 can be traced to other DNA sequences in this sample. V and J are TRBV30 and TRBJ2-2, with TRBD2 as a possible D gene (5 bases). The CDR3 has 14 residues. CDR1 is GTSNPN, CDR2 SVGIG, per germline (reference sequence). DNA for the CDR3: TGTGCCTGGAGTCGGGTAGGGTTGTACGGGGAGTTGTTTTTT. Protein product: CAWSRVGLYGELFF.

This clone has just a few counts. This sequence joins TRBV28 and TRBJ1-5; 7 bases align to TRBD1. V shed 5 bases, J shed 5 bases, and the junction held 3 bases outside the gene matches. The CDR3 is made up of 13 amino acids. Germline CDR1 reads MDHEN; CDR2 reads SYDVKM. The CDR3 sequence is CASSDRDYQPQHF. DNA of the CDR3: TGTGCCAGCAGTGACAGGGATTATCAGCCCCAGCATTTT.

The genes are TRBV5-8 and TRBJ2-7; D not resolved. Deletions cut 0 bases from V and 9 bases from J, with 13 bases between. Germline values: CDR1 SGHTS, CDR2 YDEGEE. The CDR3 totals 13 residues. The CDR3 reads CASSLVLVDVQYF. CDR3 DNA sequence: TGTGCCAGCAGCTTGGTTCTAGTGGACGTGCAGTACTTC.

This chain connects TRBV4-3 to TRBJ2-1; 12 positions match TRBD1. Germline V gene lookup returns CDR1 LGHNA and CDR2 YSLEER. CDR3 length: 15 amino acids. V gave up 4 bases and J gave up 8 bases; unmatched junction bases: 6. The CDR3 sequence: CASSRGTGGLDEQFF. The CDR3 nucleotides read TGCGCCAGCAGCCGGGGGACAGGGGGCCTCGATGAGCAGTTCTTC.

This clone is deemed medium-sized. The sample carries other DNA sequences with the same CDR3. The chain's CDR3 is CASSPPQARPEHSNQPQHF. The CDR3 DNA follows: TGCGCCAGCAGCCCTCCCCAGGCCCGACCCGAACATAGCAATCAGCCCCAGCATTTT. The genes are TRBV5-1 and TRBJ1-5; D remains ambiguous. The V end lost 4 bases, the J end lost 0 bases, and 23 bases lay between the germline ends. There are 19 residues in the CDR3. Germline V gene lookup returns CDR1 SGHRS and CDR2 YFSETQ.

This clone was seen only a few times. The chain combines TRBV5-5 with TRBJ2-5; 10 bases line up with TRBD1. Germline-derived CDR1 and CDR2 are SGHKS and YYEKEE (reference sequence). CDR3 length: 17 residues. Trimming took 4 bases from V and 0 from J; bases not matched to a gene: 9. The CDR3 spells CASSRRGGTGDQETQYF. The CDR3 nucleotides are TGTGCCAGCAGCCGGCGCGGGGGGACAGGGGACCAAGAGACCCAGTACTTC. Full variable domain (missing parts from reference TRBV5-5 and TRBJ2-5): DAGVTQSPTHLIKTRGQQVTLRCSPISGHKSVSWYQQVLGQGPQFIFQYYEKEERGRGNFPDRFSARQFPNYSSELNVNALLLGDSALYLCASSRRGGTGDQETQYFGPGTRLLVL.

This clone was observed a few times. CDR3 sequence (DNA): TGTGCCAGCAGCAGGGGGGTAATCCGAGGCGAGCAGTACTTC. Its translation is CASSRGVIRGEQYF. The chain carries TRBV9 and TRBJ2-7, with D perhaps given as TRBD1 or TRBD2 (6 bases each). The CDR3 loop spans 14 amino acids. V was cut by 4 bases and J by 6 bases, with 17 bases left in between. Germline CDR1 reads SGDLS; CDR2 reads YYNGEE.

The chain has TRBV28 and TRBJ2-2; TRBD2 aligns across 7 bases. The CDR3 loop spans 15 amino acids. The J segment lost 3 bases and the V segment lost 2 bases, leaving 3 bases of the junction unmatched. In germline, CDR1 is MDHEN, CDR2 SYDVKM. CDR3 in DNA: TGTGCCAGCAGTTTAGCGGGAGTCCACACCGGGGAGCTGTTTTTT. Its translation: CASSLAGVHTGELFF.

The chain joins TRBV21-1 to TRBJ2-7; TRBD2, the table's D call, lacks a check against the DNA. TRBV21-1 is flagged as a pseudogene. This CDR3 contains 18 residues. The CDR3 loop reads CASSKVMASAIPSYEQYF. The CDR3 coding sequence is TGTGCCAGCAGCAAGGTTATGGCTAGTGCGATTCCCTCCTACGAGCAGTACTTC.

To note about this clone: With only one base between it and a far larger clone, this is likely a read error. The gene calls are TRBV30 and TRBJ1-2, with D possibly matching TRBD1 (5 bases). CDR3 length equals 14 residues. Looked up from germline, CDR1 is GTSNPN and CDR2 is SVGIG (reference sequence). Trimming stripped 3 bases from V and 1 base from J, with 12 bases between. The CDR3 protein is CAWRRGRSNYGYTF. DNA for the CDR3: TGTGCCTGGAGACGGGGCAGGAGTAACTATGGCTACACCTTC.

CDR3 sequence reads: CASSVVWGLAFYEQYF. CDR3 DNA: TGTGCCAGCAGTGTAGTGTGGGGACTAGCTTTTTACGAGCAGTACTTC. The gene calls are TRBV6-1 and TRBJ2-7, with 9 bases lining up with TRBD2. This CDR3 region has 16 residues. J gave up 4 bases and V 4 bases, and 11 bases lay outside the gene matches. Germline CDR1 is MNHNS and CDR2 is SASEGT.